The rows below give T cell receptor beta chains drawn from one sample of a study of blood T cell repertoires in COVID-19. Sequenced by immunoSEQ multiplex PCR; TCRdb stores in-frame clones only, minus some. The sample has 360,000 or so clones; 88% are singletons. Sequencing input: PBMCs or T cells enriched from blood (not recorded which). These receptors originate from a woman younger than 45 who had been exposed to COVID-19. The CDR3 runs from the conserved cysteine through the conserved F or W. The D gene is left open where the match is weak. Expanded clones get a size class; other rows say once, few or many, or leave the size out.

size	D	V	J	CDR3	DNA
-	-	TRBV19	TRBJ1-5	CASSIQGLGNQPQHF	TGTGCCAGTAGTATCCAGGGTTTAGGCAATCAGCCCCAGCATTTT
-	-	TRBV13	TRBJ1-1	CASSFSGYTEAFF	TGTGCCAGCAGCTTCTCCGGTTACACTGAAGCTTTCTTT
-	-	TRBV27	TRBJ2-7	CASSLSSGLPYEQYF	TGTGCCAGCAGTTTAAGTTCGGGACTTCCCTACGAGCAGTACTTC
-	TRBD1	TRBV7-6	TRBJ1-2	CASRRQGADYGYTF	TGTGCCAGCAGACGACAGGGGGCGGACTATGGCTACACCTTC
few	TRBD2	TRBV19	TRBJ2-7	CASRPLGKTSDSYEQYF	TGTGCCAGTAGGCCCCTCGGAAAGACTAGCGACTCCTACGAGCAGTACTTC
once	-	TRBV28	TRBJ1-1	CASSPGSLNTEAFF	TGTGCCAGCAGCCCCGGTAGTTTGAACACTGAAGCTTTCTTT
-	-	TRBV28	TRBJ2-7	CASSLYRQTGISTYEQYF	TGTGCCAGCAGTTTATATCGTCAGACAGGAATATCGACCTACGAGCAGTACTTC
-	TRBD2	TRBV13	TRBJ2-2	CASSGLAGGTNTGELFF	TGTGCCAGCAGCGGACTAGCGGGAGGGACGAACACCGGGGAGCTGTTTTTT
-	-	TRBV7-9	TRBJ1-6	CASSPDRNSPLHF	TGTGCCAGCAGCCCTGACAGGAATTCACCCCTCCACTTT
-	TRBD2	TRBV3-1/TRBV3-2	TRBJ2-1	CASSQEPSGRSEQFF	TGTGCCAGCAGCCAAGAGCCTAGCGGGAGGAGTGAGCAGTTCTTC
-	TRBD1	TRBV25-1	TRBJ2-7	CASSPGLGQGSSEQYF	TGTGCCAGCAGCCCAGGCTTGGGACAGGGGTCGAGCGAGCAGTACTTC
-	TRBD2	TRBV11-2	TRBJ2-7	CASTQTSGRAGVYEQYF	TGTGCCAGCACCCAGACTAGCGGGAGGGCTGGGGTTTACGAGCAGTACTTC
-	-	TRBV11-2	TRBJ2-1	CASSPRPHRESSYNEQFF	TGTGCCAGCAGCCCCAGACCACATCGGGAGAGCTCCTACAATGAGCAGTTCTTC
-	-	TRBV19	TRBJ1-1	CASRPLSEGNTEAFF	TGTGCCAGTAGACCACTTTCGGAGGGGAACACTGAAGCTTTCTTT
-	TRBD2	TRBV4-2	TRBJ2-5	CASSQGTSQGGETQYF	TGTGCCAGCAGCCAAGGGACTAGTCAGGGCGGGGAGACCCAGTACTTC
-	TRBD2	TRBV7-3	TRBJ2-1	CASSLRPRTSGARDEQFF	TGTGCCAGCAGCTTAAGGCCCCGGACTAGCGGGGCCCGGGATGAGCAGTTCTTC
-	-	TRBV12-3/TRBV12-4	TRBJ2-7	CASSPTSYEQYF	TGTGCCAGCAGTCCGACTAGTTACGAGCAGTACTTC
-	TRBD2	TRBV11-2	TRBJ2-7	CASRELAGGYSYEQYF	TGTGCCAGCAGAGAGTTGGCGGGAGGCTATTCCTACGAGCAGTACTTC
-	TRBD1	TRBV25-1	TRBJ1-2	CASSGPLSRDSYGYTF	TGTGCCAGCAGTGGTCCCCTCTCCCGGGACAGCTATGGCTACACCTTC
-	-	TRBV7-9	TRBJ1-1	CASSLSQGILAFF	TGTGCCAGCAGCTTAAGCCAGGGTATCTTGGCTTTCTTT
-	-	TRBV6-4	TRBJ1-5	CASSAEGNGQPQHF	TGTGCCAGCAGTGCGGAGGGGAACGGGCAGCCCCAGCATTTT
-	TRBD2	TRBV3-1/TRBV3-2	TRBJ2-5	CASSQWTSGTVGETQYF	TGTGCCAGCAGCCAATGGACTAGCGGGACAGTAGGAGAGACCCAGTACTTC
once	TRBD2	TRBV28	TRBJ2-1	CASSLPLAGSYNEQFF	TGTGCCAGCAGCCTCCCGCTAGCGGGCTCCTACAATGAGCAGTTCTTC
-	-	TRBV15	TRBJ1-1	CATSRDRAGNTEAFF	TGTGCCACCAGCAGAGATCGCGCGGGGAACACTGAAGCTTTCTTT
once	TRBD1	TRBV7-8	TRBJ2-3	CASSRGGARTDTQYF	TGTGCCAGCAGCCGAGGGGGCGCCCGCACAGATACGCAGTATTTT
few	-	TRBV7-8	TRBJ1-1	CASSLVHINKAFF	TGTGCCAGCAGCTTAGTACACATAAATAAAGCTTTCTTT
-	-	TRBV7-6	TRBJ1-1	CASSSQENTEAFF	TGTGCCAGCAGCTCCCAGGAGAACACTGAAGCTTTCTTT
-	-	TRBV3-1/TRBV3-2	TRBJ1-3	CASSQGGGSGNTIYF	TGTGCCAGCAGCCAAGGAGGGGGCTCTGGAAACACCATATATTTT
-	-	TRBV5-1	TRBJ1-2	CASSLSGDPYGYTF	TGCGCCAGCAGCTTGTCAGGTGATCCATATGGCTACACCTTC
few	TRBD2	TRBV5-1	TRBJ2-7	CASSRGRTGEEQYF	TGCGCCAGCAGCCGCGGGAGAACGGGGGAGGAGCAGTACTTC
few	-	TRBV19	TRBJ1-2	CASSLYPGRKGYTF	TGTGCCAGTAGCCTATACCCGGGGAGGAAGGGCTACACCTTC
-	TRBD2	TRBV28	TRBJ2-7	CASLRGLTTYEQYF	TGTGCCTCACTCCGGGGACTAACGACCTACGAGCAGTACTTC
few	-	TRBV30	TRBJ1-1	CAWTIGGVEAFF	TGTGCCTGGACCATCGGAGGGGTCGAAGCTTTCTTT
-	-	TRBV27	TRBJ2-7	CASSLYRGSSYEQYF	TGTGCCAGCAGTTTATACCGGGGTTCCTCCTACGAGCAGTACTTC
-	TRBD2	TRBV7-9	TRBJ2-1	CASSAAFREGYNEQFF	TGTGCCAGCAGCGCGGCTTTTCGGGAGGGCTACAATGAGCAGTTCTTC
-	TRBD1	TRBV6-5	TRBJ2-1	CASSYRGQGWFF	TGTGCCAGCAGTTACAGGGGACAGGGGTGGTTCTTC
-	TRBD1	TRBV12-5	TRBJ2-1	CASGRDRGHDEQFF	TGTGCTAGTGGTCGGGACAGGGGGCACGATGAGCAGTTCTTC
-	TRBD1	TRBV5-4	TRBJ2-1	CASSRSRDSNNEQFF	TGTGCCAGCAGCAGAAGCCGGGACAGCAACAATGAGCAGTTCTTC
-	TRBD2	TRBV2	TRBJ2-1	CATAGTSGPNEQFF	TGTGCCACCGCCGGGACTAGCGGGCCGAATGAGCAGTTCTTC
-	-	TRBV14	TRBJ1-1	CASSRRGLRAEAFF	TGTGCCAGCAGCCGGAGGGGTCTCAGGGCTGAAGCTTTCTTT